Shown below are 5 T cell receptor beta chains from a single sample sequenced in a study of blood T cell repertoires in COVID-19. TCRdb's copy holds only in-frame clones and misses some; the assay was immunoSEQ multiplex PCR. The sample has 150,000 to 200,000 clones, nearly 90% seen once; the top ten hold 20% to 25%. Sequencing input: peripheral blood. The receptors were gathered from a man in his fifties or sixties with active or convalescent COVID-19.

The chain joins TRBV7-9 to TRBJ1-1; a possible D gene is TRBD1 (6 bases). The CDR3 spans 15 residues. The V and J ends lost 5 bases and 1 base respectively, with 14 bases between them. Germline lookup yields CDR1 SEHNR and CDR2 FQNEAQ (reference sequence). The CDR3: CASSLRTATNTEAFF. DNA of the CDR3: TGTGCCAGCAGCCTTCGGACAGCTACGAACACTGAAGCTTTCTTT.

V and J are TRBV7-2 and TRBJ2-7, with D perhaps TRBD2 (6 bases). The CDR3 runs 13 residues. V was trimmed by 3 bases and J by 6 bases, leaving 12 bases between them. The germline CDR1 and CDR2 sequences are SGHTA and FQGNSA. The CDR3 here is CASSLRDGPEQYF. In DNA, the CDR3 is TGTGCCAGCAGCTTGCGGGACGGACCCGAGCAGTACTTC.

Only one count was recorded for this clone. The rearrangement uses TRBV5-1 and TRBJ2-2; D call uncertain. V lost 5 bases to trimming and J lost 7 bases, with 9 bases between them. Germline V gives CDR1 SGHRS, CDR2 YFSETQ. The CDR3 has 12 residues. Here the CDR3 reads CASREVGGELFF. For the CDR3, the DNA is TGCGCCAGCAGAGAGGTTGGCGGGGAGCTGTTTTTT.

The chain carries TRBV5-8 and TRBJ2-3; 8 positions agree with TRBD2. The CDR3 runs to 16 residues. Germline V gives CDR1 SGHTS, CDR2 YDEGEE. V lost 5 bases to trimming and J lost 2 bases; unmatched junction nucleotides: 10. CDR3 nucleotide sequence: TGTGCCAGCAGTCGGGGGGGAACAGTGCTCACAGATACGCAGTATTTT. It yields the protein CASSRGGTVLTDTQYF.

The rearrangement links TRBV2 to TRBJ1-1; 7 positions match TRBD1. CDR3 size: 14 residues. Germline lookup yields CDR1 SNHLY and CDR2 FYNNEI. Unmatched junction bases numbered 7, after V lost 4 bases and J lost 5 bases. The CDR3 protein is CASSGQGFTTEAFF. The CDR3 region has the DNA TGTGCCAGCAGTGGACAGGGATTTACTACTGAAGCTTTCTTT.